These 22 T cell receptor beta chains were all obtained from the same sample, sequenced in a study of persistence of HIV-infected CD4 T cells. This was the immunoSEQ version 4 assay in survey mode. Here immunoSEQ multiplex PCR was the method, and the copy in TCRdb shows in-frame clones only, minus some. The data show thousands of clones, just over 60% seen once. No antigen has been identified for these receptors. Cells were stimulated with CMV-infected fibroblast lysates at 10 ug/mL. Sorting of responding CD4+ T cells relied on upregulated CD40 ligand together with CD69. Sequenced here: CD4+ T cells sorted from PBMCs after roughly 20-hour stimulation, sampled from a patient who received antiretroviral therapy. Source of these receptors: an adult man with HIV who was CMV-seropositive.

The rearrangement joins TRBV10-3 to TRBJ1-2; D is possibly TRBD1 (5 bases). The V and J ends lost 7 bases and 0 bases respectively, with 9 bases between them. This CDR3 comprises 13 residues. Germline V gene lookup returns CDR1 ENHRY and CDR2 SYGVKD. CDR3 bases: TGTGCCATCAATGGGGGGGCTAACTATGGCTACACCTTC. Protein product: CAINGGANYGYTF.

The V call is TRBV15, the J call TRBJ2-2, with 7 bases that match TRBD2. Germline loops: CDR1 LNHNV, CDR2 YYDKDF (reference sequence). Losses at the gene ends were 1 base for V and 1 base for J; bases not matched to a gene: 0. The length of the CDR3 is 15 residues. In DNA, the CDR3 is TGTGCCACCAGCAGAGGCGGGGGGAACACCGGGGAGCTGTTTTTT. This translates into CATSRGGGNTGELFF.

The rearrangement uses TRBV7-9 and TRBJ1-1; 9 bases fit TRBD1. The ends lost 7 bases at V and 1 base at J; junction bases unmatched: 1. CDR3 length equals 13 residues. The germline gives CDR1 SEHNR, CDR2 FQNEAQ (reference sequence). The CDR3 nucleotides are TGTGCCAGCACGGGACAGGGGAACACTGAAGCTTTCTTT. Translating it yields CASTGQGNTEAFF.

The CDR3 is CASSRPGREPTGNTIYF. CDR3 DNA sequence: TGCGCCAGCAGCCGCCCGGGACGGGAGCCGACTGGAAACACCATATATTTT. The V and J genes are TRBV4-1 and TRBJ1-3, with a possible D match to TRBD1 (5 bases). V gave up 4 bases and J gave up 2 bases, with 18 bases separating them. The germline V gene has CDR1 MGHRA and CDR2 YSYEKL. The CDR3 extends over 17 amino acids.

The chain has TRBV27 and TRBJ2-3; D unresolved. The CDR3 extends over 15 amino acids. The ends were cut back, 4 bases at V and 0 bases at J, with 11 bases in the middle. Germline loops: CDR1 MNHEY, CDR2 SMNVEV (reference sequence). DNA for the CDR3: TGTGCCAGCAGTTCGATCGTCCTTAGCACAGATACGCAGTATTTT. Translation gives CASSSIVLSTDTQYF.

V usage is TRBV6-1 and J usage is TRBJ1-1; the D gene is possibly TRBD1 (6 bases). The germline CDR1 and CDR2 sequences are MNHNS and SASEGT. The CDR3 length is 14 residues. With 0 bases removed from V and 5 bases from J, the gap between germline ends came to 10 bases. The CDR3 DNA reads TGTGCCAGCAGTGAAGCTATACAGGGAACTGAAGCTTTCTTT. Its translation: CASSEAIQGTEAFF.

The V and J genes are TRBV9 and TRBJ1-6, with a possible D match to TRBD1 (5 bases). The V gene's germline CDR1 is SGDLS and CDR2 YYNGEE. With 1 base removed from V and 13 bases from J, the gap between germline ends came to 18 bases. The CDR3 runs 15 residues. The CDR3 sequence is CASSVSSQGGYPLHF. CDR3 sequence (DNA): TGTGCCAGCAGCGTATCGAGTCAGGGCGGGTACCCCCTCCACTTT.

V usage is TRBV11-3 and J usage is TRBJ2-7; 7 nucleotides agree with TRBD1. Trimming at V came to 5 bases and at J to 3 bases, leaving 4 bases not matched to a gene. This CDR3 has 13 amino acids. Per the germline V gene, CDR1 is SGHNT and CDR2 is YENEEA. CDR3 sequence reads: CASSLRQGYEQYF. CDR3 bases: TGTGCCAGCAGCCTAAGACAGGGCTACGAGCAGTACTTC.

This clone was counted only a few times. The chain combines TRBV7-9 with TRBJ1-1, with TRBD1 as a possible D gene (5 bases). V was shortened by 1 base and J by 1 base, with 7 bases between the two germline ends. The CDR3 totals 14 residues. CDR1 SEHNR and CDR2 FQNEAQ come from the germline V gene (reference sequence). The CDR3 DNA is TGTGCCAGCAGCTTAGGACAGACGAACACTGAAGCTTTCTTT. It translates to CASSLGQTNTEAFF. Full variable domain (missing parts from reference TRBV7-9 and TRBJ1-1): DTGVSQNPRHKITKRGQNVTFRCDPISEHNRLYWYRQTLGQGPEFLTYFQNEAQLEKSRLLSDRFSAERPKGSFSTLEIQRTEQGDSAMYLCASSLGQTNTEAFFGQGTRLTVV.

The chain is built from TRBV30 and TRBJ2-3; D tentatively fits TRBD1 or TRBD2 (5 bases each). The V end lost 5 bases, the J end lost 11 bases, and 17 bases lay between the germline ends. There are 12 residues in the CDR3. Germline V gene sequence: CDR1 GTSNPN, CDR2 SVGIG (reference sequence). CDR3 loop: CAWGGDLQRQYF. CDR3 DNA sequence: TGTGCCTGGGGTGGGGACCTCCAGAGGCAGTATTTT.

The CDR3 region is CASSQGGSRGYEQYF. The CDR3 nucleotides read TGTGCCAGCAGCCAAGGTGGTTCGAGGGGTTACGAGCAGTACTTC. The rearrangement uses TRBV14 and TRBJ2-7; D is tentatively TRBD1 or TRBD2 (5 bases each). V lost 1 base, J lost 4 bases, and 14 bases lay in between. The length of the CDR3 is 15 residues. CDR1 and CDR2 (germline): SGHDN, FVKESK.

Here the CDR3 DNA reads TGTGCCAGCAGCTTATTGGCTCGGACAGGGGGTAACTATGGCTACACCTTC. Encoded protein: CASSLLARTGGNYGYTF. This sequence joins TRBV7-9 and TRBJ1-2; TRBD1 matches at 10 bases. CDR3 length: 17 amino acids. Germline V gene data show CDR1 as SEHNR and CDR2 as FQNEAQ (reference sequence). V dropped 2 bases and J dropped 1; count of bases not matched to a gene: 7.

The chain combines TRBV7-6 with TRBJ2-5; 9 bases line up with TRBD1. There are 15 residues in the CDR3. The germline CDR1 and CDR2 sequences are SGHVS and FNYEAQ. V shed 5 bases and J 3 bases; nucleotides not matched to a gene: 7. The CDR3: CASSRGTGKEETQYF. In DNA, the CDR3 is TGTGCCAGCAGCCGCGGGACAGGGAAGGAAGAGACCCAGTACTTC.

The genes are TRBV7-8 and TRBJ1-6; D uncertain. CDR1 is SGHVS, CDR2 FQNEAQ, per germline. This CDR3 is built from 13 residues. V was trimmed by 1 base and J by 6 bases, leaving 4 bases between them. For the CDR3, the DNA is TGTGCCAGCAGCTTAGTGAGTAATTCACCCCTCCACTTT. Amino acid sequence: CASSLVSNSPLHF.

The rearrangement uses TRBV19 and TRBJ2-2; D call uncertain. Trimming pared 0 bases from V and 1 base from J, leaving 9 bases between. CDR3 size: 16 residues. In germline, CDR1 is LNHDA, CDR2 SQIVND (reference sequence). The CDR3 bases are TGTGCCAGTAGTATAGAGCCGCCGGGGAACACCGGGGAGCTGTTTTTT. It yields the protein CASSIEPPGNTGELFF.

This clone has a handful of counts. The V gene is TRBV10-3, the J gene TRBJ2-3; 10 nucleotides match TRBD2. Germline V lookup: CDR1 ENHRY, CDR2 SYGVKD. Trimming cost V 6 bases and J 3 bases; bases outside gene matches: 3. This CDR3 has 14 amino acids. CDR3 region: CAIRLAGETDTQYF. In DNA form, the CDR3 reads TGTGCCATCAGGCTAGCGGGGGAGACAGATACGCAGTATTTT.

V is TRBV29-1 and J is TRBJ2-7; 9 nucleotides agree with TRBD1. The CDR3 is 15 residues long. Germline CDR1 is SQVTM and CDR2 is ANQGSEA. The ends lost 8 bases at V and 2 bases at J; junction bases unmatched: 13. The CDR3 spells CSTLTGTGKTYEQYF. The CDR3 bases are TGCAGCACCCTAACCGGGACAGGGAAGACCTACGAGCAGTACTTC.

This clone was detected a few times. The chain carries TRBV27 and TRBJ2-7, with D perhaps matching TRBD1 or TRBD2 (6 bases each). CDR1 is MNHEY and CDR2 is SMNVEV in the germline V gene (reference sequence). The CDR3 extends over 16 amino acids. With 0 bases removed from V and 3 bases from J, the gap between germline ends came to 15 bases. In DNA form, the CDR3 reads TGTGCCAGCAGTTTATCGTGGGGGGCTCGAGGCTACGAGCAGTACTTC. It translates to CASSLSWGARGYEQYF.

The rearrangement joins TRBV6-5 to TRBJ1-1, with 10 bases aligning to TRBD1. Germline V CDR1 and CDR2: MNHEY, SVGAGI. The V gene end was trimmed by 1 base and the J gene end by 10 bases; junction bases not matched to a gene: 3. This CDR3 has 13 amino acids. CDR3 in DNA: TGTGCCAGCAGTTACTTCCGGGACAGGGGAGCTTTCTTT. Protein sequence: CASSYFRDRGAFF.

The rearrangement links TRBV3-1 (or the pseudogene TRBV3-2) to TRBJ1-5; perhaps TRBD1 as D (5 bases). The CDR3 consists of 13 residues. The germline V gene has CDR1 LGHDT and CDR2 YNNKEL (reference sequence). V was shortened by 0 bases and J by 7 bases, with 7 bases between the two germline ends. Written as DNA, the CDR3 is TGTGCCAGCAGCCAAGATAGGGACCAGCCCCAGCATTTT. It yields the protein CASSQDRDQPQHF.

This rearrangement joins TRBV19 to TRBJ1-2; 12 nucleotides match TRBD1. V lost 3 bases to trimming and J lost 7 bases; unmatched junction nucleotides: 15. CDR1 and CDR2 from the germline V gene are LNHDA and SQIVND (reference sequence). The length of the CDR3 is 18 residues. CDR3 in amino acids: CASSIDVGTGGASSGYTF. The CDR3, as DNA: TGTGCCAGTAGTATTGACGTTGGGACAGGGGGCGCCAGCAGTGGCTACACCTTC.

This clone was found a few times. The chain carries TRBV19 and TRBJ2-7; D may match TRBD1 or TRBD2 (5 bases each). The germline V and J ends were trimmed by 3 bases and 4 bases, with 16 bases remaining between them. CDR3 length equals 15 residues. Germline CDR1 is LNHDA and CDR2 is SQIVND (reference sequence). In DNA, the CDR3 is TGTGCCAGTAGTATTGGTGGGAATGGGGGATACGAGCAGTACTTC. Protein product: CASSIGGNGGYEQYF.